The rows below give T cell receptor beta chains drawn from one sample of a study of blood T cell repertoires in COVID-19. TCRdb keeps only in-frame clones here, not all; method: immunoSEQ multiplex PCR. The sample contains about 98,000 clones, 82% of which appear only once. Sequencing input: peripheral blood. These receptors all stem from a man at least 80 years old with acute or convalescent COVID-19. Each CDR3 is given with its conserved first and last residue. The D gene is left open where the match is weak. The size entry is marked missing in some rows and otherwise reads once, few, many or a size class.

j_call v_call d_call clone_size cdr3_aa cdr3_nt
TRBJ2-7 TRBV5-5 TRBD1 once CASSLRTGPDYEQYF TGTGCCAGCAGCCTAAGGACAGGACCGGACTACGAGCAGTACTTC
TRBJ1-1 TRBV7-9 TRBD1 - CASSPRGTANTEAFF TGTGCCAGCAGCCCCCGAGGGACAGCGAACACTGAAGCTTTCTTT
TRBJ2-3 TRBV4-1 TRBD2 once CASSQQLAGGLDTQYF TGCGCCAGCAGCCAGCAACTAGCGGGGGGTTTAGATACGCAGTATTTT
TRBJ2-1 TRBV2 TRBD2 - CASSESSGGANEQFF TGTGCCAGCAGTGAGTCTAGCGGGGGGGCAAATGAGCAGTTCTTC
TRBJ1-1 TRBV29-1 - few CSAGQMNTEAFF TGCAGCGCTGGACAGATGAACACTGAAGCTTTCTTT
TRBJ2-5 TRBV7-2 - - CASSLMRKTQYF TGTGCCAGCAGCTTAATGAGGAAGACCCAGTACTTC
TRBJ2-1 TRBV19 TRBD1 - CASTPPGTGGNEQFF TGTGCCAGTACCCCCCCCGGGACAGGGGGCAATGAGCAGTTCTTC
TRBJ2-1 TRBV7-2 TRBD2 - CASGGLASYNEQFF TGTGCCAGCGGGGGACTAGCGTCCTACAATGAGCAGTTCTTC
TRBJ1-1 TRBV27 - - CASWRQGRGNTEAFF TGTGCCAGCTGGAGGCAGGGGAGGGGGAACACTGAAGCTTTCTTT
TRBJ1-2 TRBV24-1 TRBD1 - CATSGDRVVGYTF TGTGCCACCAGTGGGGACAGGGTAGTCGGCTACACCTTC
TRBJ2-4 TRBV18 - - CASSPNRDIQYF TGTGCCAGCTCACCGAACCGGGACATTCAGTACTTC
TRBJ2-2 TRBV6-6 TRBD1 - CASRQPGQGKTGELFF TGTGCCAGCAGGCAACCGGGACAGGGAAAAACCGGGGAGCTGTTTTTT
TRBJ2-7 TRBV7-2 - - CASSLGQGIHEQYF TGTGCCAGCAGCTTAGGGCAGGGAATCCACGAGCAGTACTTC
TRBJ2-2 TRBV10-1 - - CATRKDWNTGELFF TGCGCCACCCGAAAGGACTGGAACACCGGGGAGCTGTTTTTT
TRBJ2-1 TRBV6-2/TRBV6-3 - - CASSFRTTSNEQFF TGTGCCAGCAGTTTCCGGACTACCAGCAATGAGCAGTTCTTC
TRBJ1-2 TRBV7-2 - once CASSLDPGVGYGYTF TGTGCCAGCAGCTTAGATCCGGGGGTAGGCTATGGCTACACCTTC
TRBJ2-3 TRBV19 TRBD1 once CASRGPGQGTDTQYF TGTGCCAGTAGGGGACCGGGACAGGGAACAGATACGCAGTATTTT
TRBJ1-5 TRBV6-6 - - CASVGAVGNQPQHF TGTGCCAGCGTTGGAGCAGTAGGAAATCAGCCCCAGCATTTT
TRBJ2-7 TRBV30 TRBD1 - CAWRDRGLRGEQYF TGTGCCTGGAGAGACAGGGGGTTGAGGGGGGAGCAGTACTTC
TRBJ2-6 TRBV19 TRBD1 - CASNGMGQVFSGANVLTF TGTGCCAGTAACGGGATGGGACAGGTATTCTCTGGGGCCAACGTCCTGACTTTC
TRBJ2-7 TRBV2 - - CASKEFGYEQYF TGTGCCAGCAAAGAATTCGGCTACGAGCAGTACTTC
TRBJ1-4 TRBV19 - - CASSLDAGFGEKLFF TGTGCCAGTAGTTTAGACGCAGGGTTCGGTGAAAAACTGTTTTTT
TRBJ2-2 TRBV14 - - CASSQDPQTGELFF TGTGCCAGCAGCCAAGATCCCCAGACCGGGGAGCTGTTTTTT
TRBJ2-1 TRBV27 TRBD2 - CASSSIAGTQNEQFF TGTGCCAGCAGTTCTATAGCGGGCACCCAAAATGAGCAGTTCTTC
TRBJ1-1 TRBV2 - - CASRGQGQTNTEAFF TGTGCCAGCAGGGGCCAGGGGCAGACAAACACTGAAGCTTTCTTT
TRBJ2-2 TRBV6-2/TRBV6-3 - - CASSLYIPVQFTGELFF TGTGCCAGCAGTCTCTACATTCCTGTACAGTTCACCGGGGAGCTGTTTTTT
TRBJ2-7 TRBV11-2 - - CASSQTAYEQYF TGTGCCAGCAGCCAGACAGCTTACGAGCAGTACTTC
TRBJ1-1 TRBV10-1 - - CASSESRAVEAFF TGCGCCAGCAGTGAATCGAGGGCGGTTGAAGCTTTCTTT
TRBJ1-4 TRBV30 TRBD1 few CAWSDERGPSNEKLFF TGTGCCTGGAGTGACGAGAGGGGGCCGTCTAATGAAAAACTGTTTTTT
TRBJ1-6 TRBV9 TRBD1 - CASSVGGQGYNSPLHF TGTGCCAGCAGCGTAGGGGGACAGGGTTATAATTCACCCCTCCACTTT
TRBJ1-4 TRBV6-2/TRBV6-3 - - CASSFYGTANEKLFF TGTGCCAGCAGTTTTTATGGAACAGCTAATGAAAAACTGTTTTTT
TRBJ2-2 TRBV30 - - CAWSTDRVNTGELFF TGTGCCTGGAGTACGGACAGAGTTAACACCGGGGAGCTGTTTTTT
TRBJ1-2 TRBV27 TRBD1 few CASSGTASYGYTF TGTGCCAGCAGCGGGACAGCGAGTTATGGCTACACCTTC
TRBJ2-1 TRBV5-1 TRBD2 - CASSGGGRGVVDEQFF TGCGCCAGCAGTGGAGGCGGGAGGGGAGTGGTGGATGAGCAGTTCTTC
TRBJ2-1 TRBV4-3 - few CASSQVIGGNEQFF TGCGCCAGCAGCCAAGTAATAGGGGGCAATGAGCAGTTCTTC
TRBJ2-3 TRBV5-4 - few CASSTRNSASTDTQYF TGTGCCAGCAGCACAAGAAACAGTGCTAGCACAGATACGCAGTATTTT
TRBJ1-4 TRBV19 - - CASSIGHREEKLFF TGTGCCAGTAGTATCGGCCACCGGGAGGAAAAACTGTTTTTT
TRBJ1-1 TRBV7-2 TRBD1 - CASSFLTGEAFF TGTGCCAGCAGCTTCTTGACAGGGGAAGCTTTCTTT
TRBJ2-3 TRBV3-1/TRBV3-2 - - CASSPRTVSTDTQYF TGTGCCAGCAGCCCCCGGACAGTAAGCACAGATACGCAGTATTTT
TRBJ2-2 TRBV29-1 TRBD1 - CSGGQGDTGELFF TGCAGCGGTGGACAGGGGGACACCGGGGAGCTGTTTTTT
TRBJ2-1 TRBV18 TRBD2 - CASSPPELAGGNEQFF TGTGCCAGCTCACCACCCGAACTAGCGGGAGGAAATGAGCAGTTCTTC
TRBJ1-5 TRBV24-1 - once CATTLGGTANSNQPQHF TGTGCCACCACCCTAGGAGGGACTGCGAATAGCAATCAGCCCCAGCATTTT
TRBJ1-5 TRBV28 TRBD1 - CASSPGQGGNQPQHF TGTGCCAGCAGTCCGGGACAGGGGGGCAATCAGCCCCAGCATTTT
TRBJ2-6 TRBV29-1 - - CSVASGANVLTF TGCAGCGTTGCGTCTGGGGCCAACGTCCTGACTTTC
TRBJ2-7 TRBV2 TRBD2 - CASRSIAGGSYEQYF TGTGCCAGCAGGAGTATAGCGGGGGGTTCCTACGAGCAGTACTTC
TRBJ2-7 TRBV7-2 - - CASSLILLAYEQYF TGTGCCAGCAGCTTAATCCTACTAGCCTACGAGCAGTACTTC
TRBJ1-4 TRBV2 TRBD1 - CASTNTGGIATNEKLFF TGTGCCAGCACCAATACAGGGGGGATCGCAACTAATGAAAAACTGTTTTTT
TRBJ2-7 TRBV6-5 TRBD2 - CASRGGLAGVYEQYF TGTGCCAGCAGAGGAGGACTAGCGGGAGTCTACGAGCAGTACTTC
TRBJ2-5 TRBV30 - once CACPGKGETQYF TGTGCCTGCCCCGGGAAAGGAGAGACCCAGTACTTC
TRBJ2-4 TRBV27 TRBD1 - CASSASGQIAGIQYF TGTGCCAGCAGTGCCTCGGGACAGATAGCAGGCATTCAGTACTTC
TRBJ1-6 TRBV7-9 TRBD1 - CASSPRGGTAPVPLHF TGTGCCAGCAGCCCGCGCGGTGGGACAGCCCCGGTTCCCCTCCACTTT
TRBJ1-3 TRBV5-1 TRBD1 - CASSERGLSGNTIYF TGCGCCAGCAGCGAGAGGGGGCTGTCTGGAAACACCATATATTTT
TRBJ2-7 TRBV5-1 TRBD1 - CASSSRGGESYEQYF TGCGCCAGCAGCTCGAGAGGGGGCGAAAGCTACGAGCAGTACTTC
TRBJ1-5 TRBV7-9 - - CASSLQGGVNQPQHF TGTGCCAGCAGTTTACAGGGAGGAGTAAATCAGCCCCAGCATTTT
TRBJ1-4 TRBV7-9 - - CASSLAGGSVF TGTGCCAGCAGTTTAGCCGGGGGATCAGTTTTT
TRBJ1-4 TRBV4-1 - - CASSQDRGGGKLFF TGCGCCAGCAGCCAAGATAGAGGGGGGGGAAAACTGTTTTTT
TRBJ2-7 TRBV27 - - CASSPEAGTQRKDEQYF TGTGCCAGCAGTCCCGAAGCCGGGACACAGAGAAAGGACGAGCAGTACTTC
TRBJ2-2 TRBV14 - - CASSQGLTGELFF TGTGCCAGCAGCCAAGGGCTCACCGGGGAGCTGTTTTTT